The present TCR beta chain was sequenced within a study of blood T cell repertoires in COVID-19. Study-wide context: PBMCs, B-cell-depleted T cells, or T cells were the source of the cDNA or gDNA that made up the material.

Recruited during active infection, patients (from Seattle) were subsequently followed longitudinally. Per the study methods: How many nucleated cells were present was estimated from reference gene primer amplification. Method: immunoSEQ multiplex PCR; TCRdb's copy keeps in-frame clones and lacks some. V, J and clone size are taken as reported in that table, and D and trimming were inferred from the DNA itself. The data contain about 240,000 clones, approximately 85% of them singletons. CDR1 is SEHNR, CDR2 FQNEAQ, per germline (reference sequence). Between the trimmed V and J ends, which lost 3 bases and 6 bases, there was a span of 15 bases. The CDR3 is 15 residues long.

The receptor was derived from a woman aged 80 or over with COVID-19, enrolled during active disease. The chain combines TRBV7-9 with TRBJ1-3; tentatively, D is TRBD1 (5 bases). Input material: peripheral blood. In DNA, the CDR3 is TGTGCCAGCAGCTTCAGGGTTTCTACGGAAAACACCATATATTTT. This gives the protein CASSFRVSTENTIYF. Variable domain in full (rest from reference TRBV7-9 and TRBJ1-3): DTGVSQNPRHKITKRGQNVTFRCDPISEHNRLYWYRQTLGQGPEFLTYFQNEAQLEKSRLLSDRFSAERPKGSFSTLEIQRTEQGDSAMYLCASSFRVSTENTIYFGEGSWLTVV.